This T cell receptor beta chain comes out of a study of shared clonotypes between healthy human individuals. Naive CD45RA+ and memory CD45RA-negative subsets were split from CD4+ cells. Per sorted-subset replicate PCR, input was 150 to 250 ng DNA, representing 30,000 or so T cell genomes. Generated by immunoSEQ multiplex PCR, the TCRdb table keeps only in-frame clones and is missing some. The sample lists 740,000 or so clones; about 80% were seen once. A remark on this clone: As yet, its antigen is unknown.

Trimming pared 5 bases from V and 3 bases from J, leaving 16 bases between. Germline V CDR1 and CDR2: SEHNR, FQNEAQ (reference sequence). The CDR3 is 15 residues long. Findings and limits, study-wide: Even with large depth, rarefaction showed that sorted-subset sequencing was incomplete.

The rearrangement joins TRBV7-9 to TRBJ2-5; weak D call: TRBD1 (5 bases). The TCR sequence derives from a woman under 40 in good health. The sequenced material came from memory CD4+ T cells sorted from blood. Stated subset: CD45RA-negative fraction. The chain's CDR3 is CASSVDLGPKETQYF. In DNA form, the CDR3 reads TGTGCCAGCAGCGTTGATCTGGGGCCGAAAGAGACCCAGTACTTC. The full variable domain, rest sourced from reference TRBV7-9 and TRBJ2-5, is DTGVSQNPRHKITKRGQNVTFRCDPISEHNRLYWYRQTLGQGPEFLTYFQNEAQLEKSRLLSDRFSAERPKGSFSTLEIQRTEQGDSAMYLCASSVDLGPKETQYFGPGTRLLVL.